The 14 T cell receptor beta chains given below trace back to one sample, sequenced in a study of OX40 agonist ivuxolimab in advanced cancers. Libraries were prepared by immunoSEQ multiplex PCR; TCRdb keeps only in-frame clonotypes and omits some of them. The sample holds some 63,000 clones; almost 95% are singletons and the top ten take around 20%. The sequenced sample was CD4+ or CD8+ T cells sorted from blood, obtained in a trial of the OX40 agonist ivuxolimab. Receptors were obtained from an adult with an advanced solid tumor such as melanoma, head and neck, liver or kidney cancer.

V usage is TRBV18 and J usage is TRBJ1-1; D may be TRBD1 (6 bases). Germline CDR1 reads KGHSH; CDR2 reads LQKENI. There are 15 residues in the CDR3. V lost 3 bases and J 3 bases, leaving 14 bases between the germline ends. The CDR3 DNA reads TGTGCCAGCTCACCGGGGGGGGCTCTCTACACTGAAGCTTTCTTT. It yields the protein CASSPGGALYTEAFF. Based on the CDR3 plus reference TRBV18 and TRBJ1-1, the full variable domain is NAGVMQNPRHLVRRRGQEARLRCSPMKGHSHVYWYRQLPEEGLKFMVYLQKENIIDESGMPKERFSAEFPKEGPSILRIQQVVRGDSAAYFCASSPGGALYTEAFFGQGTRLTVV.

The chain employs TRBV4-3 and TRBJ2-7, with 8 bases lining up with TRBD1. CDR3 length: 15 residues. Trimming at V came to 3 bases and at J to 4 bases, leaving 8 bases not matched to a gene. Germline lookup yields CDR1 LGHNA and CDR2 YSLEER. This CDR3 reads CASSHGQGEGYEQYF. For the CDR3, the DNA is TGCGCCAGCAGCCATGGACAGGGTGAAGGGTACGAGCAGTACTTC.

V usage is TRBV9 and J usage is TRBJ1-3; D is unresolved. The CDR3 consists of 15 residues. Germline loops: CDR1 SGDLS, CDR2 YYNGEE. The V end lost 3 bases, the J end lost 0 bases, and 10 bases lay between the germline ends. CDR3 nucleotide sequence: TGTGCCAGCAGCGCTGGACTGTACTCTGGAAACACCATATATTTT. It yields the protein CASSAGLYSGNTIYF.

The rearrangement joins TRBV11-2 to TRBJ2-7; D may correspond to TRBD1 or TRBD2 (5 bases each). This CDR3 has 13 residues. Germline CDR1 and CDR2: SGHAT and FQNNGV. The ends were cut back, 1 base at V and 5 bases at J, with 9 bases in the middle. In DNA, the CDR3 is TGTGCCAGCAGCTTAGGGGGGATCAACGAGCAGTACTTC. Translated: CASSLGGINEQYF.

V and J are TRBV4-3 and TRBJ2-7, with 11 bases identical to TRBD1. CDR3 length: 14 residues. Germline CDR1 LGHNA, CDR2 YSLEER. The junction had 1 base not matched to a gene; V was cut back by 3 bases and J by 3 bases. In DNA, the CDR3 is TGCGCCAGCAGCCAGGACAGGGGGCACTACGAGCAGTACTTC. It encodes CASSQDRGHYEQYF.

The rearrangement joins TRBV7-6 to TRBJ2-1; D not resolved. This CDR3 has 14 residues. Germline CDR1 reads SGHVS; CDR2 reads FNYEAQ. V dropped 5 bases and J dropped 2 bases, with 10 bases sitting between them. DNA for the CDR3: TGTGCCAGCAGCCCCAGCTTTACCTACAATGAGCAGTTCTTC. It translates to CASSPSFTYNEQFF. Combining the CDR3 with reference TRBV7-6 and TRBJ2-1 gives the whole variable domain GAGVSQSPRYKVTKRGQDVALRCDPISGHVSLYWYRQALGQGPEFLTYFNYEAQQDKSGLPNDRFSAERPEGSISTLTIQRTEQRDSAMYRCASSPSFTYNEQFFGPGTRLTVL.

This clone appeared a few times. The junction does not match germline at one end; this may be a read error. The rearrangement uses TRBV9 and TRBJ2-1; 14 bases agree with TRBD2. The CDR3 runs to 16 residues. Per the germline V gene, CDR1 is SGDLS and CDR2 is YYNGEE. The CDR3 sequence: CASSAGTSGRYSEQFF. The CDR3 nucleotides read TGTGCCAGCAGCGCAGGGACTAGCGGGAGATACAGTGAGCAGTTCTTC. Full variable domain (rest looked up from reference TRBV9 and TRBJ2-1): DSGVTQTPKHLITATGQRVTLRCSPRSGDLSVYWYQQSLDQGLQFLIQYYNGEERAKGNILERFSAQQFPDLHSELNLSSLELGDSALYFCASSAGTSGRYSEQFFGPGTRLTVL.

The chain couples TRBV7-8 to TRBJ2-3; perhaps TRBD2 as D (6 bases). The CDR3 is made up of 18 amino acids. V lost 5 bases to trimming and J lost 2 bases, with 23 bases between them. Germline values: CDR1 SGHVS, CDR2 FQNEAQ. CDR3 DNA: TGTGCCAGCAGCCCCGCGGGGTTGCGAGAGCGGACCACAGATACGCAGTATTTT. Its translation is CASSPAGLRERTTDTQYF.

In DNA, the CDR3 is TGCGCCAGCAGCCCCACTAGCGGGCCAAACTCCTACGAGCAGTACTTC. Amino acids: CASSPTSGPNSYEQYF. The gene calls are TRBV4-1 and TRBJ2-7; 9 bases are a match to TRBD2. This CDR3 has 16 residues. Germline assignment: CDR1 MGHRA and CDR2 YSYEKL. The junction had 7 bases not matched to a gene; V was cut back by 4 bases and J by 0 bases.

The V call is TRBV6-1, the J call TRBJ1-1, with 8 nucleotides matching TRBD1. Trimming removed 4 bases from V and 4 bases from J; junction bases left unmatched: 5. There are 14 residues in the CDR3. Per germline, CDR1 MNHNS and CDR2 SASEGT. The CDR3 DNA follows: TGTGCCAGCAGTGGGTCAGGGGGCCTCACTGAAGCTTTCTTT. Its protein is CASSGSGGLTEAFF.

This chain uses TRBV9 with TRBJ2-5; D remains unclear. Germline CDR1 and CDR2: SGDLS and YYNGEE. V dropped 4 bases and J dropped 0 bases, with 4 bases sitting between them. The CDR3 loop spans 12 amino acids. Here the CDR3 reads CASSLDQETQYF. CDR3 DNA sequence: TGTGCCAGCAGCCTCGACCAAGAGACCCAGTACTTC.

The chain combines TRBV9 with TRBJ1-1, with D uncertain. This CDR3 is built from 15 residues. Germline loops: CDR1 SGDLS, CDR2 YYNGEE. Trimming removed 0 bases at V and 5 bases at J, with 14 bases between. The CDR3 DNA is TGTGCCAGCAGCGTAGGGGGTGCCCCGGGGACTGAAGCTTTCTTT. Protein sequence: CASSVGGAPGTEAFF.

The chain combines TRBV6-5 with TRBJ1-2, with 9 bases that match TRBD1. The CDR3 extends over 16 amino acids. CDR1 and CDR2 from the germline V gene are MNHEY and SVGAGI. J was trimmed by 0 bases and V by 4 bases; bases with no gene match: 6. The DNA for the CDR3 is TGTGCCAGCAGTTTCACAAACAGGGGGCCTAACTATGGCTACACCTTC. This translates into CASSFTNRGPNYGYTF.

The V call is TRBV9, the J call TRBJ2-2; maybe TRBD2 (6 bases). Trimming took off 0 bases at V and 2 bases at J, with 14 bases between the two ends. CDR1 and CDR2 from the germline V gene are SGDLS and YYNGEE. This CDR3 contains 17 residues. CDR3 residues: CASSVGRRGGNTGELFF. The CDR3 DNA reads TGTGCCAGCAGCGTAGGGCGGCGGGGCGGAAACACCGGGGAGCTGTTTTTT.